This T cell receptor (beta chain) was profiled in a study of molecular identifiers for immune sequencing clone quantification. About the research overall: Replicates split RNA from around 20,000 or 100,000 naive CD8 cells five ways, and the researchers sequenced four portions.

A CD8+CD4-CCR7+CD45RA+ gate was used to sort naive CD8 T cells. Study findings and constraints: The study reportedly detected spiked Jurkat TCR RNA from one cell among 990,000 or so naive cells.

Preparation methods for the bulk TCR libraries were those previously described, with listed TCR primers. TCRdb redid the calling of the PCR reads with MiXCR, one entry per CDR3 protein. This sample has some 89,000 distinct CDR3 sequences; roughly 24% occur once, and the top ten carry 0.85% to 0.95%. This clonotype showed up many times. Its matching antigen is unknown. The CDR3 runs to 19 residues. Germline V CDR1 and CDR2: LGHDT, YNNKEL (reference sequence). J lost 6 bases, V lost 1 base, and 18 bases had no gene match. This clonotype was sampled from a human donor in good health. Some libraries in this study had Jurkat cell RNA spiked in. The sequencing sample was made of naive CD8+ T cells from blood, with Jurkat cell RNA spiked in. The sample's subset: FACS-sorted CD8+CD4-CCR7+CD45RA+ naive T cells. This chain joins TRBV3-1 and TRBJ2-3; 8 bases are shared with TRBD2. The CDR3 DNA sequence: TGTGCCAGCAGCCAAGCCTTCACCCCCAATAGCGGGGTACGGGATACGCAGTATTTT. The encoded protein is CASSQAFTPNSGVRDTQYF.